This T cell receptor (beta chain) was sequenced for a study of shared clonotypes between healthy human individuals (dated by TCRdb to the early 2020s). With regard to the full study: A few men and a couple of women, aged 18 to 49 years, made up the cohort. For each donor, CD4 naive and CD4 memory were each run on three plates, CD8 naive on two plates, and CD8 memory on one plate. The study deeply sequenced blood TCR repertoires of about five healthy adults to estimate repertoire size and the extent of clonotype sharing between individuals. To increase sequencing depth and limit assay-specific biases, different laboratories used diverse techniques to prepare libraries and sequence TCR repertoires. Per donor, leukapheresis produced somewhere between about 0.85 and 10 billion PBMCs. What the research found in general, with its limitations: Rarefaction of sorted-subset datasets indicated incomplete sequencing despite the large sequencing depth. Compared with non-shared clonotypes, the clonotypes found in all four sorted-subset donors had higher generation probabilities. Pairwise subsampling led to the expectation that sequencing depth would affect the degree of clonotype sharing among donors. Larger estimated clonotype richness was generally found for naive subsets than for memory subsets. The genetic and exposure-history diversity represented was limited by the small number of donors. Across a few donors, about 5.2% of naive CD4, around 3.3% of naive CD8, about 2% of memory CD4, and under 0.45% of memory CD8 clonotypes were shared. Sampling was restricted to blood, and TCR repertoires in tissues likely differ from the TCR repertoires found in blood.

The donors were healthy, HIV-negative adults with no recently reported acute infections or vaccinations. Every donor was a Caucasian adult residing in Nashville, Tennessee, USA. CD4+ T cells were enriched by magnetic negative selection, after which naive cells were positively selected on CD45RA and the negative fraction was taken as the memory subset. Blood was collected by leukapheresis, and PBMCs were isolated by Ficoll-Histopaque density gradient centrifugation and then cryopreserved in liquid nitrogen vapor phase. Purity and quantity of every magnetically sorted T cell population were checked by analytical flow cytometry. Each sorted fraction had its genomic DNA isolated and then quantified by UV absorbance on a Nanodrop 2000c. Using the deep immunoSEQ assay, TCR CDR3 regions were amplified from genomic DNA by multiplex PCR. Extracted genomic DNA from each cell subset was distributed evenly across all wells of several immunoSEQ 96-well plates, and each plate was treated as a replicate. For sorted subsets, roughly 200 ng of genomic DNA, equivalent to some 30,000 T cell genomes, went into each replicate PCR. Purified libraries were measured with a Qubit 3.0 fluorometer, size-checked on a Bioanalyzer 2100, and measured again with the KAPA Library Quantification kit. Every immunoSEQ 96-well plate was sequenced on a dedicated single-read 150-cycle Illumina NextSeq 550 flow cell. Processing in the source paper ran as follows. Because the immunoSEQ output held only junctional sequences and lacked quality scores, the filtering could not match the filtering applied to full-length reads. To assign V/J genes and CDR3, sequences were annotated using PyIR, a Python wrapper for IgBLAST v1.9, with IMGT germline references. Reads with weak V/J assignments (E-value above 1e-6), missing CDR3, stop codons, out-of-frame junctions, or ambiguous translated residues were removed. V3J clonotypes were defined as sequences sharing an identical inferred V gene, J gene, and CDR3 amino acid sequence. Percentage overlap between repertoires was computed as shared unique clonotypes divided by the size of the smaller repertoire. Three approaches were used to assess repertoire richness: RTK rarefaction, the Chao1 estimator, and Recon v2.1 estimates of unobserved clonotypes. Generation probabilities for all TCRbeta clonotypes obtained by the gDNA method from a few donors were computed using OLGA. TCRdb retrieved this table from immuneACCESS and kept in-frame rearrangements only. Not all clones are present; in checked studies, unresolved V genes account for under half, and no reason is known for the remainder. The DNA gave D and trimming, while V, J and clone size come from that table. Present in this sample are 2.3 million or so clones, 85% to 95% of which were seen just once. Together, the top ten hold 0.35% to 0.45% of the sample.

V is shortened by 1 base, J by 3 bases, and the region joining them spans 13 bases. From a lookup of the germline V gene, CDR1 and CDR2 are SGHTA and FQGNSA. The CDR3, cysteine through phenylalanine, is 15 amino acids long. Solely the CDR3 DNA is kept, with 45 bases framed from the first base. Points on this clone: This receptor's antigen is unknown. No base qualities exist here, and no much larger clone lies one base off it.

The sequence derives from a man younger than 35 in good health. Some clones in this sample may be carry-over from other donors' samples. The sequence joins TRBV7-2 to TRBJ2-7; TRBD2 might be the D gene, on 5 matching bases. The sequenced material came from naive CD4+ T cells from PBMCs. The cell subset or site tag for this specimen amounts to: CD45RA+ positively selected. The CDR3 has the sequence CASSLEAGANYEQYF. The nucleotide sequence reads TGTGCCAGCAGCTTAGAGGCGGGCGCAAACTACGAGCAGTACTTC.